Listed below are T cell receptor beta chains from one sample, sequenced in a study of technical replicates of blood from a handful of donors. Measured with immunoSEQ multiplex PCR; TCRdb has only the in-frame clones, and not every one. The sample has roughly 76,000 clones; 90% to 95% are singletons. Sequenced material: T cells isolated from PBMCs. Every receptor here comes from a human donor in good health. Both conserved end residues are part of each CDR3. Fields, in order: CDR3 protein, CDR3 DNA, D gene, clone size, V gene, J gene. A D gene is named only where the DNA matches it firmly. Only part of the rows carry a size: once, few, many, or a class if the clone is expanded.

CDR3aa: CASSSQLAGGPKSETQYF
CDR3nt: TGTGCCAGCAGCTCCCAACTAGCGGGAGGGCCTAAATCTGAGACCCAGTACTTC
d_gene: TRBD2
abundance: .
v_gene: TRBV7-3
j_gene: TRBJ2-5

CDR3aa: CASSPVRETQYF
CDR3nt: TGTGCCAGCTCACCGGTCAGAGAGACCCAGTACTTC
d_gene: .
abundance: .
v_gene: TRBV18
j_gene: TRBJ2-5

CDR3aa: CASSLGGSWETQYF
CDR3nt: TGTGCCAGCAGCCTAGGGGGCTCTTGGGAGACCCAGTACTTC
d_gene: TRBD1
abundance: .
v_gene: TRBV9
j_gene: TRBJ2-5

CDR3aa: CASSIGRGKKVNQPQHF
CDR3nt: TGTGCCAGTAGTATCGGCAGGGGGAAAAAGGTAAATCAGCCCCAGCATTTT
d_gene: TRBD1
abundance: .
v_gene: TRBV19
j_gene: TRBJ1-5

CDR3aa: CASSNRGSADTQYF
CDR3nt: TGTGCCAGTAGTAACAGGGGGAGCGCAGATACGCAGTATTTT
d_gene: TRBD1
abundance: .
v_gene: TRBV19
j_gene: TRBJ2-3

CDR3aa: CASSVEVGSADTQYF
CDR3nt: TGTGCCAGCAGCGTAGAAGTCGGGAGCGCAGATACGCAGTATTTT
d_gene: .
abundance: .
v_gene: TRBV9
j_gene: TRBJ2-3

CDR3aa: CASTAGPPNYGYTF
CDR3nt: TGTGCCAGCACTGCAGGGCCCCCTAACTATGGCTACACCTTC
d_gene: .
abundance: .
v_gene: TRBV2
j_gene: TRBJ1-2

CDR3aa: CASTQDPYEQYF
CDR3nt: TGTGCCAGCACTCAGGATCCCTACGAGCAGTACTTC
d_gene: .
abundance: .
v_gene: TRBV6-6
j_gene: TRBJ2-7

CDR3aa: CAASPGVPYNEQFF
CDR3nt: TGTGCCGCCTCCCCAGGGGTCCCCTACAATGAGCAGTTCTTC
d_gene: .
abundance: .
v_gene: TRBV19
j_gene: TRBJ2-1

CDR3aa: CASSHDREWAEAFF
CDR3nt: TGTGCCAGCAGCCATGACAGGGAGTGGGCTGAAGCTTTCTTT
d_gene: TRBD1
abundance: .
v_gene: TRBV9
j_gene: TRBJ1-1

CDR3aa: CASSLDTGADTQYF
CDR3nt: TGCGCCAGCAGCTTGGATACAGGGGCCGATACGCAGTATTTT
d_gene: TRBD1
abundance: .
v_gene: TRBV5-1
j_gene: TRBJ2-3

CDR3aa: CASSLDLQGPTEAFF
CDR3nt: TGCGCCAGCAGCTTGGACCTACAGGGTCCCACTGAAGCTTTCTTT
d_gene: .
abundance: .
v_gene: TRBV5-1
j_gene: TRBJ1-1

CDR3aa: CASSLVALSSYEQYF
CDR3nt: TGTGCCAGCAGTTTAGTAGCGCTAAGCTCCTACGAGCAGTACTTC
d_gene: .
abundance: once
v_gene: TRBV28
j_gene: TRBJ2-7

CDR3aa: CASSLAPREAYEQYF
CDR3nt: TGCGCCAGCAGCTTGGCTCCCAGAGAGGCCTACGAGCAGTACTTC
d_gene: .
abundance: .
v_gene: TRBV5-1
j_gene: TRBJ2-7

CDR3aa: CAWIGRGLYTEAFF
CDR3nt: TGTGCCTGGATAGGCAGGGGGCTTTACACTGAAGCTTTCTTT
d_gene: TRBD1
abundance: .
v_gene: TRBV30
j_gene: TRBJ1-1

CDR3aa: CASSVGDSGRANEQFF
CDR3nt: TGTGCCAGCAGCGTAGGAGATAGCGGGAGGGCCAATGAGCAGTTCTTC
d_gene: TRBD2
abundance: .
v_gene: TRBV9
j_gene: TRBJ2-1

CDR3aa: CASTHTDTQYF
CDR3nt: TGTGCCAGCACCCATACAGATACGCAGTATTTT
d_gene: .
abundance: .
v_gene: TRBV2
j_gene: TRBJ2-3

CDR3aa: CASSYSGGTETQYF
CDR3nt: TGTGCCAGCAGTTACTCAGGGGGCACGGAGACCCAGTACTTC
d_gene: TRBD1
abundance: .
v_gene: TRBV6-5
j_gene: TRBJ2-5

CDR3aa: CASRSAFRGNEFF
CDR3nt: TGTGCCAGCCGTTCAGCCTTCCGAGGAAATGAGTTCTTC
d_gene: .
abundance: .
v_gene: TRBV27
j_gene: TRBJ2-1

CDR3aa: CATGTGDREQYF
CDR3nt: TGTGCCACCGGGACAGGGGACCGCGAGCAGTACTTC
d_gene: TRBD1
abundance: .
v_gene: TRBV7-9
j_gene: TRBJ2-7

CDR3aa: CASHRYGKETQYF
CDR3nt: TGTGCCAGCCATCGGTACGGGAAAGAGACCCAGTACTTC
d_gene: .
abundance: .
v_gene: TRBV11-2
j_gene: TRBJ2-5

CDR3aa: CASDLYWPGGDQPQHF
CDR3nt: TGTGCCTCGGACCTTTACTGGCCCGGGGGGGACCAGCCCCAGCATTTT
d_gene: .
abundance: .
v_gene: TRBV19
j_gene: TRBJ1-5

CDR3aa: CASSLYTGANQPQHF
CDR3nt: TGTGCCAGCAGTTTATATACCGGTGCCAATCAGCCCCAGCATTTT
d_gene: .
abundance: .
v_gene: TRBV27
j_gene: TRBJ1-5

CDR3aa: CASSVGPAPGADTQYF
CDR3nt: TGTGCCAGCAGCGTAGGGCCGGCCCCGGGGGCAGATACGCAGTATTTT
d_gene: .
abundance: .
v_gene: TRBV9
j_gene: TRBJ2-3

CDR3aa: CAISESGSSYNEQFF
CDR3nt: TGTGCCATCAGTGAAAGCGGGAGCTCCTACAATGAGCAGTTCTTC
d_gene: TRBD2
abundance: .
v_gene: TRBV10-3
j_gene: TRBJ2-1

CDR3aa: CASQGGAGRETQYF
CDR3nt: TGTGCCAGTCAAGGAGGAGCGGGTAGAGAGACCCAGTACTTC
d_gene: .
abundance: .
v_gene: TRBV2
j_gene: TRBJ2-5

CDR3aa: CASSPRQGAHEQYF
CDR3nt: TGCGCCAGCAGCCCCCGACAGGGGGCCCACGAGCAGTACTTC
d_gene: TRBD1
abundance: .
v_gene: TRBV5-1
j_gene: TRBJ2-7

CDR3aa: CASSLGQGGPYEQYF
CDR3nt: TGTGCCAGCAGCTTAGGACAGGGGGGGCCCTACGAGCAGTACTTC
d_gene: TRBD1
abundance: .
v_gene: TRBV7-8
j_gene: TRBJ2-7

CDR3aa: CASSHDRGSTEAFF
CDR3nt: TGTGCCAGCAGTCACGACAGGGGTAGCACTGAAGCTTTCTTT
d_gene: TRBD1
abundance: .
v_gene: TRBV2
j_gene: TRBJ1-1

CDR3aa: CASSFSSLPVHEQFF
CDR3nt: TGTGCCAGCAGTTTTTCAAGCCTACCCGTGCATGAGCAGTTCTTC
d_gene: .
abundance: .
v_gene: TRBV27
j_gene: TRBJ2-1

CDR3aa: CSSRTGQNYGYTF
CDR3nt: TGCAGCTCAAGGACAGGGCAGAACTATGGCTACACCTTC
d_gene: TRBD1
abundance: .
v_gene: TRBV29-1
j_gene: TRBJ1-2

CDR3aa: CASSSLPDYEQYF
CDR3nt: TGTGCCAGCAGCTCTCTCCCAGACTACGAGCAGTACTTC
d_gene: .
abundance: .
v_gene: TRBV5-6
j_gene: TRBJ2-7

CDR3aa: CASSLEGGSQPQHF
CDR3nt: TGTGCCAGCAGCTTAGAGGGAGGAAGTCAGCCCCAGCATTTT
d_gene: .
abundance: .
v_gene: TRBV7-8
j_gene: TRBJ1-5

CDR3aa: CASSQEEAGSYNEQFF
CDR3nt: TGTGCCAGCAGCCAAGAAGAGGCGGGCTCCTACAATGAGCAGTTCTTC
d_gene: .
abundance: .
v_gene: TRBV4-2
j_gene: TRBJ2-1

CDR3aa: CATASGRAQDTQYF
CDR3nt: TGTGCCACCGCTAGCGGGAGGGCCCAGGATACGCAGTATTTT
d_gene: TRBD2
abundance: .
v_gene: TRBV2
j_gene: TRBJ2-3

CDR3aa: CASRNTPGNEQFF
CDR3nt: TGTGCCAGCAGAAATACCCCAGGCAATGAGCAGTTCTTC
d_gene: .
abundance: .
v_gene: TRBV6-5
j_gene: TRBJ2-1

CDR3aa: CASSGYTNWTGSTEAFF
CDR3nt: TGTGCCAGCAGTGGATACACCAACTGGACAGGATCCACTGAAGCTTTCTTT
d_gene: TRBD1
abundance: .
v_gene: TRBV25-1
j_gene: TRBJ1-1

CDR3aa: CASTLRGDQPQHF
CDR3nt: TGTGCCAGCACTCTGCGGGGGGATCAGCCCCAGCATTTT
d_gene: .
abundance: .
v_gene: TRBV2
j_gene: TRBJ1-5

CDR3aa: CASSLYSSMNTEAFF
CDR3nt: TGTGCCAGCAGCTTATACAGTTCAATGAACACTGAAGCTTTCTTT
d_gene: .
abundance: .
v_gene: TRBV5-6
j_gene: TRBJ1-1

CDR3aa: CASSLRASGSYEQYF
CDR3nt: TGTGCCAGCAGCTTAAGGGCTAGCGGGAGTTACGAGCAGTACTTC
d_gene: TRBD2
abundance: .
v_gene: TRBV7-2
j_gene: TRBJ2-7

CDR3aa: CASSAGTAPTEAFF
CDR3nt: TGTGCCAGTAGTGCCGGGACAGCACCCACTGAAGCTTTCTTT
d_gene: TRBD1
abundance: few
v_gene: TRBV19
j_gene: TRBJ1-1

CDR3aa: CASSQQSRPELGAGELFF
CDR3nt: TGTGCCAGCAGCCAACAATCTAGACCGGAGCTAGGTGCCGGGGAGCTGTTTTTT
d_gene: .
abundance: .
v_gene: TRBV4-2
j_gene: TRBJ2-2

CDR3aa: CASSLSGESQETQYF
CDR3nt: TGTGCCAGCAGCTTATCCGGAGAGAGCCAAGAGACCCAGTACTTC
d_gene: .
abundance: once
v_gene: TRBV13
j_gene: TRBJ2-5

CDR3aa: CASSLDYSANTGELFF
CDR3nt: TGCGCCAGCAGCTTGGACTACTCGGCGAACACCGGGGAGCTGTTTTTT
d_gene: .
abundance: .
v_gene: TRBV5-1
j_gene: TRBJ2-2

CDR3aa: CASSIYTSSGANVLTF
CDR3nt: TGTGCCAGTAGTATATACACCAGCTCTGGGGCCAACGTCCTGACTTTC
d_gene: .
abundance: .
v_gene: TRBV19
j_gene: TRBJ2-6

CDR3aa: CASSFGYLRPTPTGELFF
CDR3nt: TGTGCCAGCAGTTTCGGCTACCTTAGGCCGACTCCCACCGGGGAGCTGTTTTTT
d_gene: .
abundance: .
v_gene: TRBV28
j_gene: TRBJ2-2

CDR3aa: CASSYYPGGMNTEAFF
CDR3nt: TGTGCCAGCAGTTACTATCCTGGCGGCATGAACACTGAAGCTTTCTTT
d_gene: .
abundance: .
v_gene: TRBV6-5
j_gene: TRBJ1-1

CDR3aa: CASSFGGAWEKLFF
CDR3nt: TGTGCCAGCAGCTTCGGGGGGGCATGGGAAAAACTGTTTTTT
d_gene: .
abundance: .
v_gene: TRBV7-8
j_gene: TRBJ1-4

CDR3aa: CASSPSGSPYNEQFF
CDR3nt: TGTGCCAGCAGCCCGAGCGGGAGCCCCTACAATGAGCAGTTCTTC
d_gene: TRBD2
abundance: .
v_gene: TRBV7-3
j_gene: TRBJ2-1

CDR3aa: CATGQNTEAFF
CDR3nt: TGTGCCACCGGACAGAACACTGAAGCTTTCTTT
d_gene: .
abundance: .
v_gene: TRBV6-1
j_gene: TRBJ1-1

CDR3aa: CASRKQGAHEQYF
CDR3nt: TGTGCCAGTAGGAAACAGGGGGCCCACGAGCAGTACTTC
d_gene: TRBD1
abundance: .
v_gene: TRBV19
j_gene: TRBJ2-7